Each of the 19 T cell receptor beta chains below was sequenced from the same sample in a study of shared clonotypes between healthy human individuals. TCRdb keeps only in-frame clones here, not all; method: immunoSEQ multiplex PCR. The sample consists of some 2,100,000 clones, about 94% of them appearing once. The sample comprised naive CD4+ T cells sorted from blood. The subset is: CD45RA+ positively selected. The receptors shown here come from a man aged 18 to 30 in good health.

CDR3 amino acids: CASSSSGLGSHNSPLHF. Here the CDR3 DNA reads TGTGCCAGCAGCTCGTCGGGTCTAGGGTCCCATAATTCACCCCTCCACTTT. J is TRBJ1-6 and V is TRBV27; D uncertain. Germline V gene sequence: CDR1 MNHEY, CDR2 SMNVEV (reference sequence). The CDR3 extends over 17 amino acids. Trimming took 6 bases from V and 5 from J, leaving 20 bases between them.

CDR3 sequence reads: CASSPMGGRETQYF. The CDR3 region has the DNA TGTGCCAGCAGCCCCATGGGGGGCCGAGAGACCCAGTACTTC. The chain couples TRBV7-2 to TRBJ2-5; possibly TRBD1 or TRBD2 for D (6 bases each). Germline V gives CDR1 SGHTA, CDR2 FQGNSA. The CDR3 has 14 amino acids. V was cut by 5 bases and J by 4 bases, with 14 bases left in between.

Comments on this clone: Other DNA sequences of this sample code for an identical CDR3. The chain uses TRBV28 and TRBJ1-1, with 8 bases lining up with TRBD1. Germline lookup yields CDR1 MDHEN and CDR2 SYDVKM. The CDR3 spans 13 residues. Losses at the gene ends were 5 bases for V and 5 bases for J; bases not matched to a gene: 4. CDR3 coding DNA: TGTGCCAGCAGTCTCACAGGGGGGACTGAAGCTTTCTTT. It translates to CASSLTGGTEAFF.

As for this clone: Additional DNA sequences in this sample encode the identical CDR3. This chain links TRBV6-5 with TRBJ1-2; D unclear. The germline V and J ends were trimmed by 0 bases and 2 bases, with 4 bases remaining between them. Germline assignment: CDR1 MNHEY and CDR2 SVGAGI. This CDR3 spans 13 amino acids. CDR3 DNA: TGTGCCAGCAGTTACTCTAGGAACTATGGCTACACCTTC. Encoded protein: CASSYSRNYGYTF.

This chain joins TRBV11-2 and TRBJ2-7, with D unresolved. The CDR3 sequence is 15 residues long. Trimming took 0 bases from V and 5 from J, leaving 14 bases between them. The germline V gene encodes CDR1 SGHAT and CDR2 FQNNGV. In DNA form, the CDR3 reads TGTGCCAGCAGCTTAGATATAGGGAACGGGCACGAGCAGTACTTC. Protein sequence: CASSLDIGNGHEQYF.

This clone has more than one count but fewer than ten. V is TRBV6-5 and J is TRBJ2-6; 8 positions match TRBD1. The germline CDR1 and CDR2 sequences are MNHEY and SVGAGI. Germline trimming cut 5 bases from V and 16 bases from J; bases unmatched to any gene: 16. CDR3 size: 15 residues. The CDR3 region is CASSIDRGKSRALTF. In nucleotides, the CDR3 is TGTGCCAGCAGTATCGACAGGGGAAAGTCGCGAGCGCTGACTTTC.

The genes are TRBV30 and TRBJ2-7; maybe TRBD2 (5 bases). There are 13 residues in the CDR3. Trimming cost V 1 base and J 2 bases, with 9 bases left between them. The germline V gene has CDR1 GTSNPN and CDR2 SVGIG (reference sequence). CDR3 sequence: CAWSALAPYEQYF. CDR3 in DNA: TGTGCCTGGAGTGCGCTAGCTCCCTACGAGCAGTACTTC.

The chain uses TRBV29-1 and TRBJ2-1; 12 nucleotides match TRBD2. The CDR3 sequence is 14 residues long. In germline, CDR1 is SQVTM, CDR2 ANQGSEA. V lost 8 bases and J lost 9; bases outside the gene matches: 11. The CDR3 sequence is CSTRTSGALGEQFF. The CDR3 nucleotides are TGCAGCACCCGGACTAGCGGGGCCCTCGGTGAGCAGTTCTTC.

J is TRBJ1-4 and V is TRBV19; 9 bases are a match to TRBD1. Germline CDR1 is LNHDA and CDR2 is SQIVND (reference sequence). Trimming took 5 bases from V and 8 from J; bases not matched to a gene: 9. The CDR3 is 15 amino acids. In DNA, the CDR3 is TGTGCCAGTAGTCGACTCCGGGACAGGGCCGAAAAACTGTTTTTT. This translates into CASSRLRDRAEKLFF.

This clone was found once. The CDR3 bases are TGTGCCAGCAGTCGCGGGGCAGCTTGGGACGAGCAGTACTTC. Protein: CASSRGAAWDEQYF. J is TRBJ2-7 and V is TRBV6-5; a possible D gene is TRBD2 (6 bases). Deletions cut 5 bases from V and 5 bases from J, with 16 bases between. This CDR3 contains 14 residues. Germline lookup yields CDR1 MNHEY and CDR2 SVGAGI.

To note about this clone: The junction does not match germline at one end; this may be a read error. The CDR3 spells CAIGEQGITEAFF. The DNA of the CDR3 is TGTGCCATCGGTGAACAGGGAATCACTGAAGCTTTCTTT. This chain links TRBV10-3 with TRBJ1-1; the D gene is possibly TRBD1 (6 bases). The CDR3 is made up of 13 amino acids. The germline V gene has CDR1 ENHRY and CDR2 SYGVKD.

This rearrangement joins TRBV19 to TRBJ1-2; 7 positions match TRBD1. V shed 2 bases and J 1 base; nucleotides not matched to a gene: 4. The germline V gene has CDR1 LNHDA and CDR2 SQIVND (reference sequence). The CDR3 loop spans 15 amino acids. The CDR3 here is CASSIIGTVNYGYTF. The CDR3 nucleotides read TGTGCCAGTAGTATAATCGGGACAGTTAACTATGGCTACACCTTC.

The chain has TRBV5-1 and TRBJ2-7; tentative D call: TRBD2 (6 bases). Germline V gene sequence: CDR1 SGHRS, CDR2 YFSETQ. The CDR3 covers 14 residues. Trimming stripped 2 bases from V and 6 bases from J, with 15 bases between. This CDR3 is CASSFGGRSLEQYF. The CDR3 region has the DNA TGCGCCAGCAGCTTTGGAGGGAGGTCCCTCGAGCAGTACTTC. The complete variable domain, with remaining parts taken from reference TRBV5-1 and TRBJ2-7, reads KAGVTQTPRYLIKTRGQQVTLSCSPISGHRSVSWYQQTPGQGLQFLFEYFSETQRNKGNFPGRFSGRQFSNSRSEMNVSTLELGDSALYLCASSFGGRSLEQYFGPGTRLTVT.

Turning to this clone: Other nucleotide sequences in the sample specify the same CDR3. The CDR3 spells CAWSASRDYGYTF. CDR3 sequence (DNA): TGTGCCTGGAGTGCTTCCAGGGACTATGGCTACACCTTC. The V call is TRBV30, the J call TRBJ1-2, with D possibly TRBD1 on 5 matching bases. The CDR3 extends over 13 amino acids. Trimming pared 1 base from V and 3 bases from J, leaving 9 bases between. The germline gives CDR1 GTSNPN, CDR2 SVGIG (reference sequence).

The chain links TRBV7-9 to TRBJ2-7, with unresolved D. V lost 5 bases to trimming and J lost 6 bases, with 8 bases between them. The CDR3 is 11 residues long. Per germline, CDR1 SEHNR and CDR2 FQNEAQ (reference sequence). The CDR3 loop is CASSAGREQYF. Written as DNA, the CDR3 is TGTGCCAGCAGCGCCGGGCGCGAGCAGTACTTC.

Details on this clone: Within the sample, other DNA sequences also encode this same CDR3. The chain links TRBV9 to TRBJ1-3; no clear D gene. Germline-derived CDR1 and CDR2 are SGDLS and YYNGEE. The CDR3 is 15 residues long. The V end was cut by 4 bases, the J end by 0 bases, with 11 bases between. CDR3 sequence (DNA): TGTGCCAGCAGCCCTCGGACCTCCTCTGGAAACACCATATATTTT. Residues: CASSPRTSSGNTIYF.

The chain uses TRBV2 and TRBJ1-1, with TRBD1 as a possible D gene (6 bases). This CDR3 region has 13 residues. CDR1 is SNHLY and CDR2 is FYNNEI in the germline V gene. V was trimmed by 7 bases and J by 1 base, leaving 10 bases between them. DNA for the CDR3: TGTGCCAGCATCCTGACAGGGAACACTGAAGCTTTCTTT. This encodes CASILTGNTEAFF. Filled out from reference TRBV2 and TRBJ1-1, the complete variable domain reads EPEVTQTPSHQVTQMGQEVILRCVPISNHLYFYWYRQILGQKVEFLVSFYNNEISEKSEIFDDQFSVERPDGSNFTLKIRSTKLEDSAMYFCASILTGNTEAFFGQGTRLTVV.

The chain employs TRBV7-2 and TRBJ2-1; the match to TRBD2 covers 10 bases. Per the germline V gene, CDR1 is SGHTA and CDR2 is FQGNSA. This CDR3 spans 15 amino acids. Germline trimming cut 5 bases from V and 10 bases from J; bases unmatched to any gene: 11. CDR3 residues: CASSQAGGTASEQFF. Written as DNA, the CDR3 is TGTGCCAGCAGCCAAGCGGGAGGGACCGCTTCGGAGCAGTTCTTC. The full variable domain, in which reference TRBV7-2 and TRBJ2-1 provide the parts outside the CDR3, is GAGVSQSPSNKVTEKGKDVELRCDPISGHTALYWYRQSLGQGLEFLIYFQGNSAPDKSGLPSDRFSAERTGGSVSTLTIQRTQQEDSAVYLCASSQAGGTASEQFFGPGTRLTVL.

DNA of the CDR3: TGTGCCAGCAGTTATAACAGCTACACCGGGGAGCTGTTTTTT. Translating it yields CASSYNSYTGELFF. This sequence joins TRBV6-5 and TRBJ2-2; D not resolved. CDR1 is MNHEY and CDR2 is SVGAGI in the germline V gene. Trimming removed 3 bases at V and 3 bases at J, with 8 bases between. The length of the CDR3 is 14 residues.